Listed below are T cell receptor beta chains from one sample, sequenced in a study of T cell changes during pregnancy in multiple sclerosis. TCRdb's table, derived via immunoSEQ multiplex PCR, lists solely in-frame clones and lacks some. The table lists roughly 93,000 clones, around 92% of them singletons. The specimen comprised peripheral blood, sampled after pregnancy. Every receptor here comes from a female donor with multiple sclerosis, enrolled in a pregnancy study. CDR3s include the opening cysteine and the closing phenylalanine or tryptophan. Fields, in order: V gene, D gene, J gene, clone size, CDR3 protein, CDR3 DNA. D genes are given only for firm matches. For some rows the clone size is stated as once, few or many, or as a class when expanded; others skip it.

V gene: TRBV2; D gene: -; J gene: TRBJ2-2; clone size: few; CDR3 protein: CASRTGTPAPTNTGELFF; CDR3 DNA: TGTGCCAGCAGGACCGGGACTCCTGCCCCCACGAACACCGGGGAGCTGTTTTTT
V gene: TRBV27; D gene: -; J gene: TRBJ1-5; clone size: -; CDR3 protein: CASSITGHTGQPQHF; CDR3 DNA: TGTGCCAGCAGTATAACAGGGCATACCGGTCAGCCCCAGCATTTT
V gene: TRBV10-1; D gene: -; J gene: TRBJ2-7; clone size: -; CDR3 protein: CASSESGSLGQYF; CDR3 DNA: TGCGCCAGCAGTGAGTCAGGCAGCCTAGGGCAGTACTTC
V gene: TRBV10-3; D gene: TRBD1; J gene: TRBJ2-2; clone size: -; CDR3 protein: CAISGTGDLTGELFF; CDR3 DNA: TGTGCCATCAGCGGGACAGGGGATCTCACCGGGGAGCTGTTTTTT
V gene: TRBV5-1; D gene: TRBD1; J gene: TRBJ1-2; clone size: -; CDR3 protein: CASSFNGQGAYGYTF; CDR3 DNA: TGCGCCAGCAGCTTTAATGGACAGGGGGCTTATGGCTACACCTTC
V gene: TRBV5-1; D gene: -; J gene: TRBJ2-7; clone size: -; CDR3 protein: CASSFQGPYEQYF; CDR3 DNA: TGCGCCAGCAGCTTTCAGGGGCCCTACGAGCAGTACTTC
V gene: TRBV5-1; D gene: -; J gene: TRBJ2-1; clone size: -; CDR3 protein: CASSLGWPLLPGNEQFF; CDR3 DNA: TGCGCCAGCAGCTTGGGTTGGCCTCTACTACCCGGGAATGAGCAGTTCTTC
V gene: TRBV19; D gene: -; J gene: TRBJ2-5; clone size: -; CDR3 protein: CASSMSSSKSETQYF; CDR3 DNA: TGTGCCAGTAGTATGTCGTCTAGCAAATCGGAGACCCAGTACTTC
V gene: TRBV20-1; D gene: -; J gene: TRBJ1-1; clone size: -; CDR3 protein: CRSGEGTEAFF; CDR3 DNA: TGCAGGTCTGGAGAGGGTACTGAAGCTTTCTTT
V gene: TRBV5-5; D gene: -; J gene: TRBJ1-2; clone size: -; CDR3 protein: CASSLAHPPGNGYTF; CDR3 DNA: TGTGCCAGCAGCTTGGCCCATCCCCCAGGAAATGGCTACACCTTC
V gene: TRBV18; D gene: TRBD2; J gene: TRBJ2-1; clone size: -; CDR3 protein: CASSRLEWEGPLGGEQFF; CDR3 DNA: TGTGCCAGCTCACGACTAGAGTGGGAGGGCCCCCTCGGTGGTGAGCAGTTCTTC
V gene: TRBV9; D gene: TRBD2; J gene: TRBJ2-1; clone size: -; CDR3 protein: CASSVLAGEVNEQFF; CDR3 DNA: TGTGCCAGCAGCGTACTAGCGGGGGAGGTGAATGAGCAGTTCTTC
V gene: TRBV5-6; D gene: TRBD1; J gene: TRBJ1-2; clone size: -; CDR3 protein: CASSGTGTGGRPNYGYTF; CDR3 DNA: TGTGCCAGCAGCGGGACCGGGACAGGGGGAAGACCTAACTATGGCTACACCTTC
V gene: TRBV29-1; D gene: TRBD2; J gene: TRBJ2-3; clone size: -; CDR3 protein: CSVELAGGPSDTQYF; CDR3 DNA: TGCAGCGTTGAACTAGCGGGAGGGCCCTCAGATACGCAGTATTTT
V gene: TRBV19; D gene: TRBD1; J gene: TRBJ1-4; clone size: -; CDR3 protein: CASSDRGANEKLFF; CDR3 DNA: TGTGCCAGTAGCGACAGGGGAGCTAATGAAAAACTGTTTTTT
V gene: TRBV6-5; D gene: TRBD1; J gene: TRBJ1-1; clone size: -; CDR3 protein: CASSYSQGAVTEAFF; CDR3 DNA: TGTGCCAGCAGTTACTCGCAGGGGGCGGTCACTGAAGCTTTCTTT
V gene: TRBV5-1; D gene: TRBD1; J gene: TRBJ1-4; clone size: -; CDR3 protein: CASSSQGTTNEKLFF; CDR3 DNA: TGCGCCAGCAGCTCACAGGGGACAACTAATGAAAAACTGTTTTTT
V gene: TRBV4-3; D gene: TRBD2; J gene: TRBJ2-3; clone size: -; CDR3 protein: CASSQDESRLAGGDTQYF; CDR3 DNA: TGCGCCAGCAGCCAAGATGAATCACGACTAGCGGGGGGGGATACGCAGTATTTT
V gene: TRBV27; D gene: TRBD1; J gene: TRBJ2-5; clone size: -; CDR3 protein: CASSPGTGGETQYF; CDR3 DNA: TGTGCCAGCAGTCCCGGGACAGGAGGAGAGACCCAGTACTTC
V gene: TRBV7-2; D gene: -; J gene: TRBJ1-5; clone size: -; CDR3 protein: CASSYRGNQPQHF; CDR3 DNA: TGTGCCAGCAGCTACAGGGGCAATCAGCCCCAGCATTTT
V gene: TRBV7-2; D gene: TRBD1; J gene: TRBJ1-5; clone size: -; CDR3 protein: CASSPGGNQPQHF; CDR3 DNA: TGTGCCAGCAGCCCAGGGGGTAATCAGCCCCAGCATTTT
V gene: TRBV18; D gene: -; J gene: TRBJ1-2; clone size: -; CDR3 protein: CASSPPDRWAAGYTF; CDR3 DNA: TGTGCCAGCTCACCCCCCGACAGGTGGGCGGCAGGCTACACCTTC
V gene: TRBV11-2; D gene: -; J gene: TRBJ2-7; clone size: -; CDR3 protein: CASSLGPRGEGYEQYF; CDR3 DNA: TGTGCCAGCAGCTTAGGCCCCAGGGGAGAAGGCTACGAGCAGTACTTC
V gene: TRBV30; D gene: TRBD2; J gene: TRBJ2-5; clone size: -; CDR3 protein: CAWRVGTSSSETQYF; CDR3 DNA: TGTGCCTGGAGAGTCGGGACTAGTTCGTCGGAGACCCAGTACTTC
V gene: TRBV2; D gene: -; J gene: TRBJ1-5; clone size: -; CDR3 protein: CASSDITYQPQHF; CDR3 DNA: TGTGCCAGCAGTGACATCACATATCAGCCCCAGCATTTT
V gene: TRBV5-4; D gene: TRBD1; J gene: TRBJ2-7; clone size: -; CDR3 protein: CASSLIDRGPYEQYF; CDR3 DNA: TGTGCCAGCAGCTTAATCGACAGGGGGCCCTACGAGCAGTACTTC
V gene: TRBV9; D gene: -; J gene: TRBJ1-3; clone size: -; CDR3 protein: CASSASRGEGNTIYF; CDR3 DNA: TGTGCCAGCAGCGCCTCCCGGGGGGAGGGAAACACCATATATTTT
V gene: TRBV29-1; D gene: -; J gene: TRBJ1-5; clone size: -; CDR3 protein: CSVEFTGPGGNQPQHF; CDR3 DNA: TGCAGCGTTGAATTTACTGGGCCGGGAGGCAATCAGCCCCAGCATTTT
V gene: TRBV6-5; D gene: TRBD1; J gene: TRBJ2-1; clone size: -; CDR3 protein: CASSYGTGLDEQFF; CDR3 DNA: TGTGCCAGCAGTTACGGGACAGGGTTAGATGAGCAGTTCTTC
V gene: TRBV6-4; D gene: TRBD1; J gene: TRBJ2-1; clone size: -; CDR3 protein: CASSENDRDPYNEQFF; CDR3 DNA: TGTGCCAGCAGTGAAAATGACAGGGACCCCTACAATGAGCAGTTCTTC
V gene: TRBV9; D gene: TRBD1; J gene: TRBJ2-3; clone size: -; CDR3 protein: CASSVGGQVFIDTQYF; CDR3 DNA: TGTGCCAGCAGCGTAGGGGGACAGGTGTTCATAGATACGCAGTATTTT
V gene: TRBV13; D gene: TRBD2; J gene: TRBJ2-3; clone size: -; CDR3 protein: CASSSRTSGRPPDTQYF; CDR3 DNA: TGTGCCAGCAGCTCAAGGACTAGCGGGAGGCCCCCAGATACGCAGTATTTT
V gene: TRBV18; D gene: -; J gene: TRBJ2-7; clone size: -; CDR3 protein: CASSPSYTEGYEQYF; CDR3 DNA: TGTGCCAGCTCACCGTCGTACACGGAGGGCTACGAGCAGTACTTC